This T cell receptor (beta chain) derives from a study of cytomegalovirus exposure and HLA in healthy donors. Germline CDR1 is SGHTA and CDR2 is FQGTGA. With V trimmed by 9 bases and J by 7 bases, 8 bases remained unmatched. The CDR3 has 15 residues. The study, taken as a whole, reports: Associated with HLA alleles at 0.05 false discovery rate in a later analysis were over 15,000 TCR beta sequences. Productive rates of about 90% or about 30% were seen for most TCR beta V segments in an earlier analysis.

The PCR made use of 60 Vbeta and 13 Jbeta primers. Clones were sequenced by immunoSEQ multiplex PCR, and TCRdb holds only the in-frame ones, with some missing. The sample includes about 60,000 clones, approximately 63% seen only once; the top ten take 15% to 20%. This clone was observed a single time. What it binds is not known. The chain couples TRBV7-3 to TRBJ2-2; 13 bases map to TRBD2. The source is a woman aged 60-75 years in good health and CMV-seropositive. The sample consisted of PBMCs. The CDR3 is CASSRLAGGVGELFF. The CDR3 nucleotides read TGTGCCAGTTCTCGACTAGCGGGGGGAGTCGGGGAGCTGTTTTTT.